The entry that follows covers one TCR beta chain sequence. Specified time point: pretreatment peripheral blood. Patients had urothelial carcinoma that was locally advanced or metastatic. Per patient, between 1 and 8 samples were collected at pretreatment and on-treatment time points. The data were taken from a study of PD-L1 blockade in urothelial cancer. At the level of the study: Most patients, about 85% of the roughly 29, were males with bladder-origin cancer.

Every PCR was spiked with synthetic TCR analog templates. Sequencing was performed with immunoSEQ multiplex PCR; in TCRdb, only in-frame clones are kept and a portion is missing. The sample carries tens of thousands of clones, over 80% recorded once. The V gene's germline CDR1 is MDHEN and CDR2 SYDVKM. The V gene end was trimmed by 2 bases and the J gene end by 4 bases; junction bases not matched to a gene: 6. The CDR3 is 16 amino acids. Material: PBMCs, obtained around atezolizumab (anti-PD-L1) treatment. V gene TRBV28 combines with J gene TRBJ2-1; 9 nucleotides line up with TRBD1. This receptor was taken from an older man with urothelial cancer. The CDR3 nucleotides read TGTGCCAGCAGTTTACTTTCCGGGACAGGGTACAATGAGCAGTTCTTC. Its protein is CASSLLSGTGYNEQFF.